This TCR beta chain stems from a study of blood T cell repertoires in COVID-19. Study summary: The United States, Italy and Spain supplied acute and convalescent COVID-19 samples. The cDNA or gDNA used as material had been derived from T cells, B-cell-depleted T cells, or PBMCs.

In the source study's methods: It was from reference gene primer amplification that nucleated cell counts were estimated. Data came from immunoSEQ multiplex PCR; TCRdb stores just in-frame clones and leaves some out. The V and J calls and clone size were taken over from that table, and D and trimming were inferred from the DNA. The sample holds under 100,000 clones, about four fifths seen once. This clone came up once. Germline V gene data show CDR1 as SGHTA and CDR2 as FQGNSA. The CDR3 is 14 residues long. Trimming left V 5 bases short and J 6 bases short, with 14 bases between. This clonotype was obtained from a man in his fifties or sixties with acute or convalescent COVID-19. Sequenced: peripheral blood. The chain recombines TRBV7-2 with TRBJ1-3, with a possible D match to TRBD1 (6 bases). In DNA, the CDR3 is TGTGCCAGCAGCCCAGGGACAATCCCAAACACCATATATTTT. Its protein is CASSPGTIPNTIYF.